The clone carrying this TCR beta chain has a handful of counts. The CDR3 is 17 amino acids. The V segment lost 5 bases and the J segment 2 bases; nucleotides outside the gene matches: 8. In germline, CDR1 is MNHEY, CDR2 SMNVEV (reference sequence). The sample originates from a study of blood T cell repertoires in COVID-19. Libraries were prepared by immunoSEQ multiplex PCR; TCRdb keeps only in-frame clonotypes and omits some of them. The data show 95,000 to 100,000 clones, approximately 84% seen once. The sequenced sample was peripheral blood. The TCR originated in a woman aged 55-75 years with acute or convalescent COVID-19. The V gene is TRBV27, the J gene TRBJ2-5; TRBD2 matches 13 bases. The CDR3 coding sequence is TGTGCCAGCAGTGGCCGACTAGCGGGGGGTATACAAGAGACCCAGTACTTC. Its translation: CASSGRLAGGIQETQYF.